This TCR beta chain was captured by sequencing in a study of T cell responses to AZD1222 COVID-19 vaccine. Study-level results: White British people made up most donors, females outnumbered males, and clonal diversity was possibly underestimated. In the spike-specific TCR repertoire, nearly half reportedly target unmutated variant regions.

Worth noting for this clone: Its antigen is not known.

Germline CDR1 is SGHDN and CDR2 is FVKESK. This CDR3 is built from 16 residues. The V end was cut by 2 bases, the J end by 3 bases, with 13 bases between. Sequenced by immunoSEQ multiplex PCR; TCRdb stores in-frame clones only, minus some. The data show 55,000 to 65,000 clones, with about 83% seen just once and roughly 3.5% held by the top ten. This chain connects TRBV14 to TRBJ2-2; no clear D. Source: peripheral blood, taken 28 days after the second AZD1222 dose. The sequence came from an adult who received the AZD1222 COVID-19 vaccine. The CDR3 DNA reads TGTGCCAGCAGCCAAAGGGCGAAGGTGGACACCGGGGAGCTGTTTTTT. Translation: CASSQRAKVDTGELFF.